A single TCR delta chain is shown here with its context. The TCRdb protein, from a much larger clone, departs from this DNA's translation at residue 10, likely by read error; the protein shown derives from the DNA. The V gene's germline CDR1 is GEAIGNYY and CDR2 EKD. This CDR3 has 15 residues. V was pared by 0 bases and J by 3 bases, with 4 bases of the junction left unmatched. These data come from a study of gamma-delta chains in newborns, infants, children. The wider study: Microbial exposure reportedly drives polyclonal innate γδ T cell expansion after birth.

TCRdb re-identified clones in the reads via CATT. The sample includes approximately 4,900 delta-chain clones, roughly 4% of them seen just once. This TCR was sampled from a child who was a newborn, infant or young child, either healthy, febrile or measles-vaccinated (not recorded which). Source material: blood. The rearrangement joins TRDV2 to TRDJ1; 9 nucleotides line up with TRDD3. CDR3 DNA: TGTGCCTGTGACACCGGGGATACGTACGCCGATAAACTCATCTTT. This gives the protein CACDTGDTYADKLIF.